This T cell receptor (beta chain) was captured in a study of spatial heterogeneity in lung cancer. Study-level information: Sequences of the beta chain were consistently detected in greater numbers than alpha-chain sequences. Mean representation of each unique TCR and UMI combination in the raw reads exceeded 8.5 occurrences.

MiXCR, run by TCRdb on the 5' RACE reads, gives a single entry per CDR3 protein. This table has roughly 25,000 distinct CDR3 sequences, 9.5% to 15% appearing once. Study-level points and caveats: The appearance of ubiquitous expanded tumor TCRs in blood was greater at resection than follow-up.

The time point denotes: sample taken at primary tumor resection. The authors sequenced whole RNA from tumor, nontumor lung or frozen PBMC without sorting. Samples came from around 70 TRACERx patients with untreated early-stage lung cancer. The CDR3 is made up of 14 amino acids. The V and J ends lost 3 bases and 7 bases, in that order; junction bases with no gene match: 8. The germline V gene encodes CDR1 KGHDR and CDR2 SFDVKD. This clonotype has at least ten counts. Its antigen is unknown. This TCR derives from a female donor with early-stage non-small cell lung cancer. This specimen consisted of PBMCs, obtained at surgery. The chain joins TRBV24-1 to TRBJ2-7; 7 nucleotides agree with TRBD1. The CDR3 bases are TGTGCCACCAGTGATCCCCAGACAGGGCGGGAGCAGTACTTC. It specifies CATSDPQTGREQYF.